One and the same sample provided the 24 T cell receptor beta chains below, sequenced in a study of beta chain features in type 1 diabetes. General study points: All four CD4+ subsets from Type 1 diabetes patients carried moderately but significantly shorter TCRB CDR3s.

The entirety of the isolated RNA underwent reverse transcription, so expressed TCRB transcripts were sequenced. Sequenced by immunoSEQ multiplex PCR; TCRdb stores in-frame clones only, minus some. The data hold 310,000 or so clones, with 15% observed a single time. These TCRs are of unknown antigen specificity. Source material: naive CD4+ T cells from blood. All receptors derive from a man aged 18 to 35 with type 1 diabetes.

V gene TRBV19 combines with J gene TRBJ2-3; 8 bases match TRBD1. There are 15 residues in the CDR3. Trimming cost V 0 bases and J 1 base; bases outside gene matches: 0. CDR1 LNHDA and CDR2 SQIVND come from the germline V gene (reference sequence). CDR3 protein: CASSIEGQGTDTQYF. Written as DNA, the CDR3 is TGTGCCAGTAGTATAGAGGGACAGGGCACAGATACGCAGTATTTT. Based on the CDR3 plus reference TRBV19 and TRBJ2-3, the full variable domain is DGGITQSPKYLFRKEGQNVTLSCEQNLNHDAMYWYRQDPGQGLRLIYYSQIVNDFQKGDIAEGYSVSREKKESFPLTVTSAQKNPTAFYLCASSIEGQGTDTQYFGPGTRLTVL.

The chain links TRBV7-8 to TRBJ2-5, with TRBD1 matching over 7 bases. Trimming took 5 bases from V and 6 from J; bases not matched to a gene: 12. The CDR3 is 15 residues long. The germline V gene encodes CDR1 SGHVS and CDR2 FQNEAQ. CDR3 sequence (DNA): TGTGCCAGCAGCCCCCTTGGACAGGTTGATAAGACCCAGTACTTC. Translated, it gives CASSPLGQVDKTQYF.

This clone was counted a few times. The J gene is TRBJ1-6, the V gene TRBV2; 7 positions agree with TRBD1. The ends lost 9 bases at V and 9 bases at J; junction bases unmatched: 8. CDR1 and CDR2 from the germline V gene are SNHLY and FYNNEI. The CDR3 consists of 13 residues. Here the CDR3 DNA reads TGTGCCAGAAGACAGGGTGGCGGTTCACCCCTCCACTTT. Amino acids: CARRQGGGSPLHF.

V usage is TRBV4-1 and J usage is TRBJ2-1; TRBD1 might be the D (6 bases). The CDR3 runs 15 residues. Germline V gene data show CDR1 as MGHRA and CDR2 as YSYEKL. Trimming stripped 2 bases from V and 3 bases from J, with 11 bases between. For the CDR3, the DNA is TGCGCCAGCAGCCAACGAGGGGGACACTACAATGAGCAGTTCTTC. Its protein is CASSQRGGHYNEQFF.

This clone was seen a few times. V is TRBV5-1 and J is TRBJ2-5; 12 positions match TRBD2. Unmatched junction bases numbered 6, after V lost 0 bases and J lost 6 bases. The CDR3 runs 16 residues. CDR1 is SGHRS, CDR2 YFSETQ, per germline. Written as DNA, the CDR3 is TGCGCCAGCAGCTTGGAAATACTAGCGGGGGGACAGACCCAGTACTTC. Residues: CASSLEILAGGQTQYF. Variable domain in full (rest from reference TRBV5-1 and TRBJ2-5): KAGVTQTPRYLIKTRGQQVTLSCSPISGHRSVSWYQQTPGQGLQFLFEYFSETQRNKGNFPGRFSGRQFSNSRSEMNVSTLELGDSALYLCASSLEILAGGQTQYFGPGTRLLVL.

The sample holds a few counts of this clone. The rearrangement links TRBV4-1 to TRBJ2-1, with 13 bases fitting TRBD2. CDR1 and CDR2 from the germline V gene are MGHRA and YSYEKL. The CDR3 is made up of 18 amino acids. V was clipped by 1 base and J by 4 bases; unmatched bases: 7. The CDR3 DNA reads TGCGCCAGCAGCCAAGGACTAGCGGGAGGCCGAAGGTACAATGAGCAGTTCTTC. Translated: CASSQGLAGGRRYNEQFF.

This chain uses TRBV14 with TRBJ1-5; D gene unclear. The ends were cut back, 1 base at V and 9 bases at J, with 10 bases in the middle. Germline V gives CDR1 SGHDN, CDR2 FVKESK. The CDR3 totals 13 residues. CDR3 loop: CASSQGGNGPQHF. CDR3 DNA sequence: TGTGCCAGCAGCCAAGGAGGGAATGGGCCCCAGCATTTT.

The V call is TRBV14, the J call TRBJ2-1, with 7 bases that match TRBD2. Germline loops: CDR1 SGHDN, CDR2 FVKESK. This CDR3 is 14 amino acids long. The V gene end was trimmed by 1 base and the J gene end by 14 bases; junction bases not matched to a gene: 11. Written as DNA, the CDR3 is TGTGCCAGCAGCCAAGTAAGGCGGGAGTCCCTAAAGTTCTTC. Translating it yields CASSQVRRESLKFF.

This clone was picked up a small number of times. The V call is TRBV28, the J call TRBJ1-1, with D tentatively TRBD1 (6 bases). V shed 4 bases and J shed 7 bases, with 10 bases lying between them. Per the germline V gene, CDR1 is MDHEN and CDR2 is SYDVKM. This CDR3 has 12 amino acids. The CDR3 spells CASSSDRSEAFF. In nucleotides, the CDR3 is TGTGCCAGCAGTTCCGACAGGAGTGAAGCTTTCTTT.

The chain combines TRBV9 with TRBJ1-2; D remains ambiguous. With 4 bases removed from V and 7 bases from J, the gap between germline ends came to 11 bases. CDR1 and CDR2 from the germline V gene are SGDLS and YYNGEE. The CDR3 totals 12 residues. The CDR3 spells CASSPAASGYTF. The CDR3 region has the DNA TGTGCCAGCAGCCCCGCGGCCAGTGGCTACACCTTC.

This clone was seen a handful of times. The J gene is TRBJ2-6, the V gene TRBV27, with D maybe TRBD2 (6 bases). Germline values: CDR1 MNHEY, CDR2 SMNVEV (reference sequence). This CDR3 has 14 amino acids. V was pared by 6 bases and J by 0 bases, with 6 bases between. The CDR3 DNA is TGTGCCAGCAGCGGGAGCTCTGGGGCCAACGTCCTGACTTTC. As protein: CASSGSSGANVLTF.

A few counts support this clone. The genes are TRBV29-1 and TRBJ2-3; 7 bases agree with TRBD1. Looked up from germline, CDR1 is SQVTM and CDR2 is ANQGSEA. CDR3 length: 14 residues. V trimming: 7 bases; J trimming: 2 bases; junction bases outside the gene matches: 9. The CDR3 protein is CSARRGTDTDTQYF. The CDR3 nucleotides are TGCAGCGCGAGGCGAGGGACAGACACAGATACGCAGTATTTT.

This clone was seen a few times. The chain couples TRBV7-2 to TRBJ2-7, with TRBD1 matching 8 bases. After removal of 0 bases from V and 3 bases from J, the junction contained 4 bases not matched to a gene. The CDR3 covers 15 residues. Germline CDR1 and CDR2: SGHTA and FQGNSA. Here the CDR3 DNA reads TGTGCCAGCAGCTTAGCTCCAGGGGGCTTCTACGAGCAGTACTTC. Encoded protein: CASSLAPGGFYEQYF.

This clone came up a few times. V is TRBV18 and J is TRBJ1-1, with TRBD1 matching over 8 bases. The trim removed 2 bases at V and 0 bases at J, leaving 5 bases unmatched. This CDR3 has 16 amino acids. Per the germline V gene, CDR1 is KGHSH and CDR2 is LQKENI. The CDR3 DNA reads TGTGCCAGCTCACCAAACGGACAGGGAGTGAACACTGAAGCTTTCTTT. Amino acids: CASSPNGQGVNTEAFF.

This clone was seen a handful of times. The chain is built from TRBV4-3 and TRBJ2-1; no clear D. CDR3 length: 13 residues. The ends were cut back, 1 base at V and 6 bases at J, with 7 bases in the middle. Germline V lookup: CDR1 LGHNA, CDR2 YSLEER. CDR3 in DNA: TGCGCCAGCAGCCAAGTGTCAGGCAATGAGCAGTTCTTC. Translating gives CASSQVSGNEQFF.

There are a few counts of this clone. This chain joins TRBV7-9 and TRBJ2-6, with 8 bases that match TRBD1. This CDR3 has 18 residues. CDR1 SEHNR and CDR2 FQNEAQ come from the germline V gene (reference sequence). The trim removed 5 bases at V and 2 bases at J, leaving 11 bases unmatched. DNA of the CDR3: TGTGCCAGCAGCCCCTCGACAGGGGAGTTTACTGGGGCCAACGTCCTGACTTTC. Translating it yields CASSPSTGEFTGANVLTF.

This clone was detected a few times. V and J are TRBV30 and TRBJ2-6; tentative D call: TRBD2 (7 bases). V lost 3 bases and J lost 0, with 15 bases in between. CDR1 and CDR2 (germline): GTSNPN, SVGIG (reference sequence). The CDR3 spans 17 residues. The chain's CDR3 is CAWRKAGEGSGANVLTF. The DNA for the CDR3 is TGTGCCTGGAGGAAGGCAGGGGAGGGCTCTGGGGCCAACGTCCTGACTTTC.

V usage is TRBV28 and J usage is TRBJ1-5, with 8 bases aligning to TRBD1. J gave up 5 bases and V 2 bases, and 8 bases lay outside the gene matches. The CDR3 extends over 16 amino acids. Germline V gene lookup returns CDR1 MDHEN and CDR2 SYDVKM. CDR3 sequence: CASSLVTGEGHQPQHF. CDR3 DNA sequence: TGTGCCAGCAGTTTAGTGACAGGGGAGGGACATCAGCCCCAGCATTTT. The full variable domain, its missing parts supplied by reference TRBV28 and TRBJ1-5, is DVKVTQSSRYLVKRTGEKVFLECVQDMDHENMFWYRQDPGLGLRLIYFSYDVKMKEKGDIPEGYSVSREKKERFSLILESASTNQTSMYLCASSLVTGEGHQPQHFGDGTRLSIL.

The chain recombines TRBV18 with TRBJ2-1; 11 bases map to TRBD1. There are 14 residues in the CDR3. Germline V lookup: CDR1 KGHSH, CDR2 LQKENI. The trim removed 4 bases at V and 6 bases at J, leaving 2 bases unmatched. CDR3 nucleotide sequence: TGTGCCAGCTCACTGGGACAGGGGGTCAATGAGCAGTTCTTC. As protein: CASSLGQGVNEQFF.

The rearrangement uses TRBV6-1 and TRBJ2-3; the D gene is possibly TRBD2 (5 bases). Between the trimmed V and J ends, which lost 2 bases and 2 bases, there was a span of 11 bases. Per germline, CDR1 MNHNS and CDR2 SASEGT. The length of the CDR3 is 15 residues. The CDR3 protein is CASSELSGITDTQYF. CDR3 sequence (DNA): TGTGCCAGCAGTGAACTTTCCGGGATCACAGATACGCAGTATTTT.

A few counts support this clone. In DNA, the CDR3 is TGTGCCAGCTCACCAGAGCGCGGGAGGGCGAACACCGGGGAGCTGTTTTTT. This sequence encodes CASSPERGRANTGELFF. The chain employs TRBV18 and TRBJ2-2, with 9 bases fitting TRBD2. Trimming cost V 2 bases and J 0 bases; bases outside gene matches: 4. This CDR3 has 17 amino acids. Germline values: CDR1 KGHSH, CDR2 LQKENI.

This chain joins TRBV11-2 and TRBJ2-7, with TRBD2 as a possible D gene (6 bases). The CDR3 has 17 residues. Germline values: CDR1 SGHAT, CDR2 FQNNGV. V was pared by 1 base and J by 5 bases, with 21 bases between. CDR3 region: CASSLGTTSSNLHEQYF. The CDR3 nucleotides are TGTGCCAGCAGCTTAGGGACTACTAGCAGCAACCTCCACGAGCAGTACTTC.

The table lists this clone with a few counts. The chain is built from TRBV19 and TRBJ2-7; 7 bases fit TRBD1. The V gene's germline CDR1 is LNHDA and CDR2 SQIVND (reference sequence). After removal of 2 bases from V and 2 bases from J, the junction contained 6 bases not matched to a gene. This CDR3 contains 15 residues. DNA for the CDR3: TGTGCCAGTAGTATACAATACAGGGGAGCCTACGAGCAGTACTTC. Its translation is CASSIQYRGAYEQYF.

This clone was seen a handful of times. V gene TRBV9 combines with J gene TRBJ2-7; TRBD1 might be the D (6 bases). V shed 7 bases and J shed 2 bases, with 16 bases lying between them. Per germline, CDR1 SGDLS and CDR2 YYNGEE. The CDR3 totals 14 residues. The chain's CDR3 is CASRLAGEPYEQYF. DNA for the CDR3: TGTGCCAGCCGCCTAGCAGGGGAACCCTACGAGCAGTACTTC.